Given below is one TCR beta chain in context. Its specificity is not known. TCR beta CDR3 regions were amplified from RNA transcripts. The first round was an RT-PCR with HTBI primers, and the second round was a multiplex PCR. Each CDR3 protein is one row after TCRdb ran MiXCR on the multiplex PCR reads. The sample records over 12,000 distinct CDR3 sequences, approximately 51% being singletons. The data were obtained in a study of Graves' ophthalmopathy and Graves' hyperthyroidism. Notes on the study in general: The model predicted progression of ophthalmopathy with a sensitivity of roughly 70%, and its specificity was 72% to 80%. A majority of expanded thyroid clonotypes exceeding 0.001 frequency were likewise present in blood.

V dropped 7 bases and J dropped 0 bases, with 10 bases sitting between them. The CDR3 consists of 15 residues. Germline V CDR1 and CDR2: MNHNS, SASEGT. The clonotype originates from a woman in her twenties or thirties with Graves' ophthalmopathy. Material: peripheral blood. This chain joins TRBV6-1 and TRBJ2-6, with D unclear. The CDR3 nucleotides read TGTGCCAGCAAAGGGTCGACCTCTGGGGCCAACGTCCTGACTTTC. Protein: CASKGSTSGANVLTF.